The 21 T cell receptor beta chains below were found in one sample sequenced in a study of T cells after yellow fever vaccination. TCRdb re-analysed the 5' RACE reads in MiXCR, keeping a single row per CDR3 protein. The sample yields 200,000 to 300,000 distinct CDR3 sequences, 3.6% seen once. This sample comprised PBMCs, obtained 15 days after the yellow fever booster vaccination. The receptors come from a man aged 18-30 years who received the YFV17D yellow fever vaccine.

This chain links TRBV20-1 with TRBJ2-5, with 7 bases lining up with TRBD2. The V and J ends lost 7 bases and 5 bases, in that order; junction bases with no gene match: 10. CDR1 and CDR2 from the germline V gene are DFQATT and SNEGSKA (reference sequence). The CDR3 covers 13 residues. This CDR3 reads CSEGIGRTETQYF. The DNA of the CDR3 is TGCAGTGAGGGGATCGGGAGGACGGAGACCCAGTACTTC.

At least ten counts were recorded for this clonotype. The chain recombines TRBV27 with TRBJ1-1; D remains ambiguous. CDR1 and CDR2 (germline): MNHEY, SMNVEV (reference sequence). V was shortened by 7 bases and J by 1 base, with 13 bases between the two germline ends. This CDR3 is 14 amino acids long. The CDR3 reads CASTLTSANTEAFF. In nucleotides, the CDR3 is TGTGCCAGCACCCTGACGAGTGCGAACACTGAAGCTTTCTTT.

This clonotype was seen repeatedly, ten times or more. CDR3 DNA sequence: TGTGCCAGCAGTTCTCACGGACAGGGGTCCTACGAGCAGTACGTC. Encoded protein: CASSSHGQGSYEQYV. The V and J genes are TRBV28 and TRBJ2-7; 9 bases are a match to TRBD1. V dropped 4 bases and J dropped 1; count of bases not matched to a gene: 5. The germline V gene has CDR1 MDHEN and CDR2 SYDVKM. This CDR3 region has 15 residues.

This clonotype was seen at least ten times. The CDR3 region has the DNA TGTGCCAGCAGTTACTCGACCAGGCCGGGAGATTCACCCCTCCACTTT. This codes for CASSYSTRPGDSPLHF. The rearrangement links TRBV6-5 to TRBJ1-6, with D unresolved. Germline-derived CDR1 and CDR2 are MNHEY and SVGAGI. The CDR3 loop spans 16 amino acids. Trimming took off 0 bases at V and 8 bases at J, with 14 bases between the two ends.

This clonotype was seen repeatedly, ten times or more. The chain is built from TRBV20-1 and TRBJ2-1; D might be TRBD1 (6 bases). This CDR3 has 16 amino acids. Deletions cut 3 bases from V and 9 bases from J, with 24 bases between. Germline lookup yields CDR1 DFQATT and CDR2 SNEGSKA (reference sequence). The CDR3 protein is CSARETGRGMQFEQFF. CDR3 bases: TGCAGTGCTAGGGAGACAGGCCGCGGAATGCAATTTGAGCAGTTCTTC.

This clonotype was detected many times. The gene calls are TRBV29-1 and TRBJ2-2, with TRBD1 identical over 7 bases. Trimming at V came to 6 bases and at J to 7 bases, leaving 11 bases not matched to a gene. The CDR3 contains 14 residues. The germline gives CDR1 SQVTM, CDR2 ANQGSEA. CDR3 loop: CSVGTGERVGELFF. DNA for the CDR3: TGCAGCGTCGGTACAGGGGAGAGGGTCGGGGAGCTGTTTTTT.

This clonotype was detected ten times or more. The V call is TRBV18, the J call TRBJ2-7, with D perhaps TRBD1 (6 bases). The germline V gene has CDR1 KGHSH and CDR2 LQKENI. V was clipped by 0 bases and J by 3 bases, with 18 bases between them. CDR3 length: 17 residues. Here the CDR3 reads CASSPPGSGHPYYEQYF. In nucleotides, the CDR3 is TGTGCCAGCTCACCACCGGGATCGGGACACCCATACTACGAGCAGTACTTC.

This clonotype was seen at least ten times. This CDR3 is CASSRGVGDMNTEAFF. The CDR3 DNA follows: TGTGCCAGCAGCAGAGGGGTAGGTGACATGAACACTGAAGCTTTCTTT. The chain uses TRBV6-1 and TRBJ1-1, with a weak D call TRBD1 (5 bases). Germline V gene data show CDR1 as MNHNS and CDR2 as SASEGT. With 6 bases removed from V and 0 bases from J, the gap between germline ends came to 17 bases. This CDR3 contains 16 residues.

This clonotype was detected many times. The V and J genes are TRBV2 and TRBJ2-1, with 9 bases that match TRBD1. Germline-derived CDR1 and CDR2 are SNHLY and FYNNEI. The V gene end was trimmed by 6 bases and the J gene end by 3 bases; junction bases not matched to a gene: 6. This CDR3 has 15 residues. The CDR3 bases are TGTGCCAGCAGGCGGGACAGGGCAAACTACAATGAGCAGTTCTTC. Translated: CASRRDRANYNEQFF.

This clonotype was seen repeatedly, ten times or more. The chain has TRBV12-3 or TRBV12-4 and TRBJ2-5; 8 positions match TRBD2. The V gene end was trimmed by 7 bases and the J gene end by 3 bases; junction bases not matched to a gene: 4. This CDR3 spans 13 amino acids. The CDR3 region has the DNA TGTGCCAGCATCTTCGGGGGGGAAGAGACCCAGTACTTC. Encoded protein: CASIFGGEETQYF.

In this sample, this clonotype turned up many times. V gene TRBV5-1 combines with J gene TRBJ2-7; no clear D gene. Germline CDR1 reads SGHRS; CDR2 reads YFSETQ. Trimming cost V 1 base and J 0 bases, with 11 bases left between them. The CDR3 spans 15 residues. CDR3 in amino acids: CASSLIGQTSYEQYF. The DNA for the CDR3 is TGCGCCAGCAGCTTGATCGGGCAGACCTCCTACGAGCAGTACTTC.

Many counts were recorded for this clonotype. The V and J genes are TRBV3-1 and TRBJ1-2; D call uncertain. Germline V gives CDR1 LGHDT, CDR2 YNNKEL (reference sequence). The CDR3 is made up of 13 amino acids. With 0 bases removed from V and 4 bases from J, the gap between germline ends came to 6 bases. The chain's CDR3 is CASSQEQAYGYTF. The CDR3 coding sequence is TGTGCCAGCAGCCAAGAACAAGCCTATGGCTACACCTTC.

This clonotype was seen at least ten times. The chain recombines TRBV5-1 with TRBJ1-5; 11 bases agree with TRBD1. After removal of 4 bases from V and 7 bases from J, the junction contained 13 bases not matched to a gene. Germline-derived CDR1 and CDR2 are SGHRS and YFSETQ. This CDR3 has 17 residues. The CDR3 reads CASSLTPWTGGEQPQHF. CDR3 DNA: TGCGCCAGCAGCCTTACCCCTTGGACAGGGGGCGAGCAGCCCCAGCATTTT.

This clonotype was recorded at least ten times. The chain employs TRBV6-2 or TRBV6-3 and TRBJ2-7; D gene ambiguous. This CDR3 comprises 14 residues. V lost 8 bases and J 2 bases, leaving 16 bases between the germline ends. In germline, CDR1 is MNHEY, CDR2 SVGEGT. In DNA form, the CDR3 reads TGTGCCAGCGGCCTCCCGGCATCCGCCTACGAGCAGTACTTC. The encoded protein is CASGLPASAYEQYF.

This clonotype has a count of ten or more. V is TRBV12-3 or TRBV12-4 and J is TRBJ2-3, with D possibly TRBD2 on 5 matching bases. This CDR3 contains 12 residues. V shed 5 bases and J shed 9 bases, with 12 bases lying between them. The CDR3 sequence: CASSPERRTQYF. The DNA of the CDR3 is TGTGCCAGCAGTCCGGAGCGGAGGACGCAGTATTTT.

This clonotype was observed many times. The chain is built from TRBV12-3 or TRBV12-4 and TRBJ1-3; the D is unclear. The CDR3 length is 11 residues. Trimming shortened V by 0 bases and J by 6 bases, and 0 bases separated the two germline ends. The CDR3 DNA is TGTGCCAGCAGTTTAGCAAACACCATATATTTT. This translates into CASSLANTIYF.

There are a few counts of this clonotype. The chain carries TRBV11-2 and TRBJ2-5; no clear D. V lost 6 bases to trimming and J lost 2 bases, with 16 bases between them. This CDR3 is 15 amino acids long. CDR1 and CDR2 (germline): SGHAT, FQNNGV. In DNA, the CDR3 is TGTGCCAGCAGTTCCCGTCTACTATTACAAGAGACCCAGTACTTC. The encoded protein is CASSSRLLLQETQYF.

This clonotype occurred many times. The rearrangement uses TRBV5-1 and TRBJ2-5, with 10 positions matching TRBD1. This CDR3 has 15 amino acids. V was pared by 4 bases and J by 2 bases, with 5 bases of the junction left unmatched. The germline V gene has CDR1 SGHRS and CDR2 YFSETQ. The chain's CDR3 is CASSRWTGGQETQYF. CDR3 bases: TGCGCCAGCAGCCGGTGGACAGGGGGGCAAGAGACCCAGTACTTC.

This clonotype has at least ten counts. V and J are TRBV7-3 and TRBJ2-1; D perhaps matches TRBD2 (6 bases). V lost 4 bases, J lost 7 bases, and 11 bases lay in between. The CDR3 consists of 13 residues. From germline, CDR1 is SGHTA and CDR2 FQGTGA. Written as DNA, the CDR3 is TGTGCCAGCAGCTCGGGGACTCCAAATGAGCAGTTCTTC. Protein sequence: CASSSGTPNEQFF.

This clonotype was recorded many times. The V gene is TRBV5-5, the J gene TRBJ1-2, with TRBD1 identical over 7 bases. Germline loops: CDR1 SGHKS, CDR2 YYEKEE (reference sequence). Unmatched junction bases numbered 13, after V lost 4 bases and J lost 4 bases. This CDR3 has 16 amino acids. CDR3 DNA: TGTGCCAGCAGCCCGCACGACTTGACAGGGTTCTATGGCTACACCTTC. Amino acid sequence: CASSPHDLTGFYGYTF. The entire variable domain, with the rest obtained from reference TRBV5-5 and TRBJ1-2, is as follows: DAGVTQSPTHLIKTRGQQVTLRCSPISGHKSVSWYQQVLGQGPQFIFQYYEKEERGRGNFPDRFSARQFPNYSSELNVNALLLGDSALYLCASSPHDLTGFYGYTFGSGTRLTVV.

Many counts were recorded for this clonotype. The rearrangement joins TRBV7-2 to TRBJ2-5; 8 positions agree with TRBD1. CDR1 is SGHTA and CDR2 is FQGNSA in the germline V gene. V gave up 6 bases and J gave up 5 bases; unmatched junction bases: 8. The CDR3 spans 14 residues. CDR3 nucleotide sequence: TGTGCCAGCAGGCGGACAGGGTGGGGGGAGACCCAGTACTTC. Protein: CASRRTGWGETQYF.